A single sample is the source of the 24 T cell receptor beta chains below, sequenced in a study of blood T cell repertoires in COVID-19. Sequencing was performed with immunoSEQ multiplex PCR; in TCRdb, only in-frame clones are kept and a portion is missing. The sample contains fewer than 350,000 clones, roughly 79% of which appear only once. The sequenced sample consisted of peripheral blood. Receptors were obtained from a woman aged 55-75 years with active or convalescent COVID-19.

The gene calls are TRBV24-1 and TRBJ2-2; D might be TRBD1 (5 bases). The CDR3 contains 15 residues. Germline assignment: CDR1 KGHDR and CDR2 SFDVKD. The V end lost 3 bases, the J end lost 0 bases, and 7 bases lay between the germline ends. This chain's CDR3 is CATSDPRANTGELFF. Here the CDR3 DNA reads TGTGCCACCAGTGATCCCAGGGCGAACACCGGGGAGCTGTTTTTT.

This clone was seen only a few times. The DNA for the CDR3 is TGTGCCAGCCTGTGGGACACCAACACCGGGGAGCTGTTTTTT. The encoded protein is CASLWDTNTGELFF. V is TRBV6-6 and J is TRBJ2-2, with a weak D call TRBD1 (6 bases). Trimming cost V 8 bases and J 2 bases, with 12 bases left between them. The CDR3 covers 14 residues. Germline values: CDR1 MNHNY, CDR2 SVGAGI (reference sequence).

The rearrangement uses TRBV19 and TRBJ1-1, with 7 bases aligning to TRBD1. CDR1 is LNHDA and CDR2 is SQIVND in the germline V gene (reference sequence). The ends lost 4 bases at V and 4 bases at J; junction bases unmatched: 9. This CDR3 has 15 amino acids. The CDR3 nucleotides are TGTGCCAGTAGTACCGCTACGACAGGGACCACTGAAGCTTTCTTT. This gives the protein CASSTATTGTTEAFF.

V and J are TRBV5-1 and TRBJ1-2, with 8 nucleotides matching TRBD1. The CDR3 is 13 amino acids. The junction had 2 bases not matched to a gene; V was cut back by 3 bases and J by 4 bases. Germline V lookup: CDR1 SGHRS, CDR2 YFSETQ. As DNA, the CDR3 is TGCGCCAGCAGCTCGGGACAGGTCTATGGCTACACCTTC. Amino acids: CASSSGQVYGYTF.

V gene TRBV6-5 combines with J gene TRBJ1-2; 7 bases map to TRBD1. Germline loops: CDR1 MNHEY, CDR2 SVGAGI. This CDR3 is built from 15 residues. Trimming removed 6 bases from V and 2 bases from J; junction bases left unmatched: 9. CDR3 amino acids: CASRDRGQLNYGYTF. The CDR3 DNA is TGTGCCAGCAGGGATAGGGGACAGTTAAACTATGGCTACACCTTC.

This sequence joins TRBV6-4 and TRBJ1-2; 8 nucleotides line up with TRBD1. J lost 2 bases, V lost 0 bases, and 2 bases had no gene match. The CDR3 contains 15 residues. The germline CDR1 and CDR2 sequences are MRHNA and SNTAGT. For the CDR3, the DNA is TGTGCCAGCAGTGACTCCAGACAGGGGAACTATGGCTACACCTTC. This codes for CASSDSRQGNYGYTF.

The gene calls are TRBV19 and TRBJ2-7; 8 bases agree with TRBD1. The CDR3 is 17 residues long. Trimming cost V 1 base and J 1 base; bases outside gene matches: 9. Germline V lookup: CDR1 LNHDA, CDR2 SQIVND (reference sequence). The CDR3 DNA is TGTGCCAGTAGTATAGGGGCGGGGACAGGAATATCCTACGAGCAGTACTTC. It encodes CASSIGAGTGISYEQYF.

In its sample, this clone was seen once. The DNA for the CDR3 is TGTGCCAGCAGCTTCGCAAGGGACAGTAAGCCTGAAGCTTTCTTT. It codes for CASSFARDSKPEAFF. The genes are TRBV7-2 and TRBJ1-1; 7 bases agree with TRBD1. The germline gives CDR1 SGHTA, CDR2 FQGNSA. The CDR3 loop spans 15 amino acids. V lost 3 bases, J lost 6 bases, and 10 bases stayed unmatched.

The J gene is TRBJ1-1, the V gene TRBV29-1; 7 positions match TRBD1. The junction had 5 bases not matched to a gene; V was cut back by 7 bases and J by 3 bases. This CDR3 spans 12 amino acids. Germline loops: CDR1 SQVTM, CDR2 ANQGSEA. DNA for the CDR3: TGCAGCGGGCACACAGGGGACACTGAAGCTTTCTTT. This gives the protein CSGHTGDTEAFF.

This rearrangement joins TRBV9 to TRBJ1-1; D remains unclear. Germline CDR1 and CDR2: SGDLS and YYNGEE. Trimming left V 2 bases short and J 2 bases short, with 16 bases between. The CDR3 sequence is 16 residues long. The CDR3 DNA sequence: TGTGCCAGCAGCGTTCCCTCGGCGGGGATCAACACTGAAGCTTTCTTT. Encoded protein: CASSVPSAGINTEAFF.

The V and J genes are TRBV4-3 and TRBJ2-3; the D gene is possibly TRBD2 (5 bases). Trimming pared 4 bases from V and 6 bases from J, leaving 11 bases between. From germline, CDR1 is LGHNA and CDR2 YSLEER. This CDR3 has 13 amino acids. The CDR3 coding sequence is TGCGCCAGCAGCCCCCTCCAGCGGGATACGCAGTATTTT. This codes for CASSPLQRDTQYF.

V is TRBV6-2 or TRBV6-3 and J is TRBJ2-2; D gene uncertain. V lost 0 bases and J 6 bases, leaving 5 bases between the germline ends. The CDR3 sequence is 13 residues long. CDR1 is MNHEY, CDR2 SVGEGT, per germline. This CDR3 reads CASSYSPSGELFF. Written as DNA, the CDR3 is TGTGCCAGCAGTTACTCCCCGTCCGGGGAGCTGTTTTTT.

CDR3: CASSLRTAYGDTGELFF. The DNA of the CDR3 is TGTGCCAGCAGCTTACGGACAGCCTATGGGGACACCGGGGAGCTGTTTTTT. This chain uses TRBV7-8 with TRBJ2-2; D is possibly TRBD1 (6 bases). Germline CDR1 and CDR2: SGHVS and FQNEAQ. Trimming took off 2 bases at V and 3 bases at J, with 16 bases between the two ends. CDR3 size: 17 residues. The full variable domain, rest sourced from reference TRBV7-8 and TRBJ2-2, is GAGVSQSPRYKVAKRGQDVALRCDPISGHVSLFWYQQALGQGPEFLTYFQNEAQLDKSGLPSDRFFAERPEGSVSTLKIQRTQQEDSAVYLCASSLRTAYGDTGELFFGEGSRLTVL.

This clone has a handful of counts. The same CDR3 is also encoded by other DNA sequences in this sample. This chain links TRBV7-3 with TRBJ2-3, with a weak D call TRBD2 (5 bases). Between the trimmed V and J ends, which lost 5 bases and 2 bases, there was a span of 11 bases. The CDR3 spans 14 residues. CDR1 and CDR2 (germline): SGHTA, FQGTGA. The CDR3 here is CASSPGLATDTQYF. DNA of the CDR3: TGTGCCAGCAGCCCCGGACTCGCCACAGATACGCAGTATTTT.

The chain couples TRBV5-6 to TRBJ2-5, with 12 nucleotides matching TRBD2. V lost 4 bases, J lost 5 bases, and 9 bases stayed unmatched. This CDR3 comprises 16 residues. Germline V gives CDR1 SGHDT, CDR2 YYEEEE. The chain's CDR3 is CASSILAGGLLETQYF. CDR3 coding DNA: TGTGCCAGCAGCATTCTAGCGGGGGGGCTTCTGGAGACCCAGTACTTC.

The CDR3 region is CASSLARHEGTEAFF. DNA for the CDR3: TGTGCCAGCAGCTTAGCGCGACATGAGGGCACTGAAGCTTTCTTT. The V and J genes are TRBV7-8 and TRBJ1-1; D remains unclear. The CDR3 runs to 15 residues. Per the germline V gene, CDR1 is SGHVS and CDR2 is FQNEAQ. The V end lost 0 bases, the J end lost 4 bases, and 12 bases lay between the germline ends.

This sequence joins TRBV19 and TRBJ2-3, with 8 bases matching TRBD2. The junction had 3 bases not matched to a gene; V was cut back by 6 bases and J by 4 bases. Looked up from germline, CDR1 is LNHDA and CDR2 is SQIVND (reference sequence). This CDR3 has 13 residues. This chain's CDR3 is CASSGGVSDTQYF. For the CDR3, the DNA is TGTGCCAGTAGCGGGGGGGTGTCAGATACGCAGTATTTT.

The chain joins TRBV7-3 to TRBJ1-1; no reliable D call. Germline CDR1 SGHTA, CDR2 FQGTGA. The CDR3 loop spans 15 amino acids. V gave up 1 base and J gave up 3 bases, with 12 bases separating them. For the CDR3, the DNA is TGTGCCAGCAGCTTAAATCCAGGCGATTACACTGAAGCTTTCTTT. It specifies CASSLNPGDYTEAFF.

This clone came up once. V gene TRBV6-2 or TRBV6-3 combines with J gene TRBJ2-5; 7 bases align to TRBD1. Trimming at V came to 4 bases and at J to 2 bases, leaving 7 bases not matched to a gene. Germline-derived CDR1 and CDR2 are MNHEY and SVGEGT. The CDR3 spans 15 residues. This CDR3 is CASSSFSRGQETQYF. The CDR3 nucleotides are TGTGCCAGCAGTTCCTTTTCCAGGGGGCAAGAGACCCAGTACTTC.

J is TRBJ1-6 and V is TRBV25-1; D is undetermined. The germline V and J ends were trimmed by 4 bases and 7 bases, with 8 bases remaining between them. CDR1 is MGHDK and CDR2 is SYGVNS in the germline V gene. The CDR3 has 13 residues. The CDR3 DNA follows: TGTGCCAGCAGTGTCAACAGAAATTCACCCCTCCACTTT. Residues: CASSVNRNSPLHF.

This rearrangement joins TRBV5-5 to TRBJ2-3; no clear D gene. V shed 1 base and J shed 4 bases, with 7 bases lying between them. Germline assignment: CDR1 SGHKS and CDR2 YYEKEE (reference sequence). CDR3 length: 13 residues. This CDR3 is CASSLNAADTQYF. The CDR3 DNA sequence: TGTGCCAGCAGCTTGAATGCGGCAGATACGCAGTATTTT.

A note on this clone: The identical CDR3 is also encoded by other nucleotide sequences in the sample. The V call is TRBV6-5, the J call TRBJ1-5; a weak D match, TRBD1 (5 bases). This CDR3 has 14 residues. Germline assignment: CDR1 MNHEY and CDR2 SVGAGI. Trimming took 8 bases from V and 5 from J, leaving 16 bases between them. This CDR3 reads CASSLTGGDQPQHF. The DNA for the CDR3 is TGTGCCAGCTCTCTAACGGGGGGAGATCAGCCCCAGCATTTT.

A few counts support this clone. This sequence joins TRBV27 and TRBJ2-7; TRBD2 aligns across 8 bases. CDR3 length equals 13 residues. CDR1 is MNHEY and CDR2 is SMNVEV in the germline V gene (reference sequence). J was trimmed by 2 bases and V by 5 bases; bases with no gene match: 2. The CDR3, as DNA: TGTGCCAGCAGTATGACTAGCGCCTACGAGCAGTACTTC. It codes for CASSMTSAYEQYF.

The chain employs TRBV19 and TRBJ2-7; 7 bases map to TRBD1. The germline V gene has CDR1 LNHDA and CDR2 SQIVND (reference sequence). The ends lost 4 bases at V and 2 bases at J; junction bases unmatched: 5. This CDR3 has 14 residues. The CDR3, as DNA: TGTGCCAGTAGTAACCGGGACAGAGCCTACGAGCAGTACTTC. The encoded protein is CASSNRDRAYEQYF.